This passage covers 13 T cell receptor beta chains from one sample sequenced in a study of OX40 agonist ivuxolimab in advanced cancers. The table came from immunoSEQ multiplex PCR; TCRdb's copy has only in-frame clones and leaves some out. The sample has roughly 56,000 clones; just over 85% are singletons. The specimen was CD4+ or CD8+ T cells sorted from blood, collected in a trial of the OX40 agonist ivuxolimab. The source is an adult with an advanced solid tumor such as melanoma, head and neck, liver or kidney cancer.

This clone was found a few times. This chain links TRBV29-1 with TRBJ2-2; a possible D gene is TRBD1 (5 bases). The V gene's germline CDR1 is SQVTM and CDR2 ANQGSEA. The CDR3 contains 13 residues. V dropped 7 bases and J dropped 0 bases, with 9 bases sitting between them. CDR3 sequence (DNA): TGCAGCGGGACACGGACGAACACCGGGGAGCTGTTTTTT. This encodes CSGTRTNTGELFF.

The rearrangement joins TRBV11-2 to TRBJ2-5; possibly TRBD2 for D (6 bases). The DNA matches TRBJ2-7 better at its end, which makes the J call doubtful. The CDR3 totals 14 residues. CDR1 SGHAT and CDR2 FQNNGV come from the germline V gene. The CDR3: CASSLGRGPYEQYF. Here the CDR3 DNA reads TGTGCCAGCAGCTTAGGGAGGGGTCCCTACGAGCAGTACTTC.

The rearrangement links TRBV7-2 to TRBJ2-1; TRBD2 aligns across 10 bases. This CDR3 contains 17 residues. J was trimmed by 4 bases and V by 1 base; bases with no gene match: 7. Per germline, CDR1 SGHTA and CDR2 FQGNSA. The CDR3 region has the DNA TGTGCCAGCAGCTTAGGGGGACTAGCGCGAAATTACAATGAGCAGTTCTTC. It yields the protein CASSLGGLARNYNEQFF.

The chain is built from TRBV5-1 and TRBJ2-3; no firm D call. CDR1 is SGHRS, CDR2 YFSETQ, per germline. The CDR3 contains 13 residues. V lost 4 bases and J 2 bases, leaving 8 bases between the germline ends. CDR3 coding DNA: TGCGCCAGCAGCCTGGAGTTCACAGATACGCAGTATTTT. It codes for CASSLEFTDTQYF.

The V and J genes are TRBV9 and TRBJ2-1; D unclear. This CDR3 has 13 residues. Trimming cost V 0 bases and J 3 bases, with 4 bases left between them. Germline-derived CDR1 and CDR2 are SGDLS and YYNGEE. The CDR3 DNA reads TGTGCCAGCAGCGTAGACAGCTACAATGAGCAGTTCTTC. Amino acid sequence: CASSVDSYNEQFF.

A few counts support this clone. The rearrangement joins TRBV2 to TRBJ2-5; 7 bases map to TRBD1. This CDR3 region has 13 residues. V lost 7 bases to trimming and J lost 5 bases; unmatched junction nucleotides: 7. Germline values: CDR1 SNHLY, CDR2 FYNNEI. CDR3 loop: CASTLGTVETQYF. The DNA for the CDR3 is TGTGCCAGCACCCTCGGGACAGTCGAGACCCAGTACTTC.

The rearrangement joins TRBV5-1 to TRBJ1-1; no reliable D call. V was trimmed by 4 bases and J by 4 bases, leaving 23 bases between them. Germline loops: CDR1 SGHRS, CDR2 YFSETQ. The CDR3 totals 17 residues. CDR3 nucleotides: TGCGCCAGCAGCCCGGGGAGACCGAACTTCGGATTCACTGAAGCTTTCTTT. It translates to CASSPGRPNFGFTEAFF.

The chain uses TRBV5-4 and TRBJ2-3, with D uncertain. The CDR3 is 13 residues long. V shed 0 bases and J shed 6 bases, with 8 bases lying between them. Germline assignment: CDR1 SGHNT and CDR2 YYREEE (reference sequence). For the CDR3, the DNA is TGTGCCAGCAGCTTGGACCCGTCCGATACGCAGTATTTT. Its protein product is CASSLDPSDTQYF.

CDR3 residues: CASSLGSGRQFF. The CDR3 DNA is TGTGCCAGCAGCTTAGGCTCAGGTAGGCAGTTCTTC. The genes are TRBV11-2 and TRBJ2-1; D uncertain. The germline V gene has CDR1 SGHAT and CDR2 FQNNGV. This CDR3 region has 12 residues. Trimming pared 1 base from V and 12 bases from J, leaving 10 bases between.

The rearrangement joins TRBV2 to TRBJ2-1; possibly TRBD1 for D (6 bases). The germline gives CDR1 SNHLY, CDR2 FYNNEI. The CDR3 extends over 11 amino acids. Between the trimmed V and J ends, which lost 11 bases and 9 bases, there was a span of 14 bases. The CDR3 loop is CAGDTGIEQFF. In DNA, the CDR3 is TGTGCCGGGGATACAGGGATTGAGCAGTTCTTC.

The chain employs TRBV7-9 and TRBJ2-5; 10 bases agree with TRBD2. The CDR3 is 15 residues long. CDR1 and CDR2 from the germline V gene are SEHNR and FQNEAQ (reference sequence). The V segment lost 0 bases and the J segment 3 bases; nucleotides outside the gene matches: 1. The CDR3 reads CASSLALAGEETQYF. The CDR3 DNA is TGTGCCAGCAGCTTAGCGCTAGCGGGAGAAGAGACCCAGTACTTC.

The J gene is TRBJ1-5, the V gene TRBV6-8; D is possibly TRBD1 (5 bases). Trimming removed 7 bases from V and 0 bases from J, with 25 bases in between. Germline V gene sequence: CDR1 MNHGY, CDR2 SAAAGT. The CDR3 covers 19 residues. The CDR3 region is CASTIRDGVRLYSNQPQHF. The CDR3 DNA sequence: TGTGCCAGCACCATCCGGGACGGAGTTCGTCTATATAGCAATCAGCCCCAGCATTTT.

The rearrangement joins TRBV30 to TRBJ1-4; TRBD1 is a possible D gene (5 bases). V lost 3 bases and J 8 bases, leaving 19 bases between the germline ends. CDR1 is GTSNPN, CDR2 SVGIG, per germline (reference sequence). This CDR3 has 15 amino acids. The CDR3 is CAWRGPGSVKEKLFF. In DNA form, the CDR3 reads TGTGCCTGGAGGGGACCAGGGTCGGTAAAGGAAAAACTGTTTTTT.